This T cell receptor (beta chain) was identified during a study of STAT5B mutations in CD4+ large granular lymphocyte leukemia. The length of the CDR3 is 16 residues. V lost 6 bases and J lost 7; bases outside the gene matches: 12. The germline gives CDR1 LGHNA, CDR2 YSLEER. Profiling relied on immunoSEQ multiplex PCR, and the TCRdb table lists in-frame clones only, not all of them. The sample contains roughly 40,000 clones, more than 80% of which appear only once. The J gene is TRBJ2-2, the V gene TRBV4-3; 9 bases line up with TRBD2. The sample taken for sequencing was CD4+ T cells from blood buffy coats. This receptor was taken from a human donor in good health. CDR3 amino acids: CASRPLAGEFGGELFF. The CDR3 DNA sequence: TGCGCCAGCAGGCCATTAGCGGGAGAGTTCGGCGGGGAGCTGTTTTTT.